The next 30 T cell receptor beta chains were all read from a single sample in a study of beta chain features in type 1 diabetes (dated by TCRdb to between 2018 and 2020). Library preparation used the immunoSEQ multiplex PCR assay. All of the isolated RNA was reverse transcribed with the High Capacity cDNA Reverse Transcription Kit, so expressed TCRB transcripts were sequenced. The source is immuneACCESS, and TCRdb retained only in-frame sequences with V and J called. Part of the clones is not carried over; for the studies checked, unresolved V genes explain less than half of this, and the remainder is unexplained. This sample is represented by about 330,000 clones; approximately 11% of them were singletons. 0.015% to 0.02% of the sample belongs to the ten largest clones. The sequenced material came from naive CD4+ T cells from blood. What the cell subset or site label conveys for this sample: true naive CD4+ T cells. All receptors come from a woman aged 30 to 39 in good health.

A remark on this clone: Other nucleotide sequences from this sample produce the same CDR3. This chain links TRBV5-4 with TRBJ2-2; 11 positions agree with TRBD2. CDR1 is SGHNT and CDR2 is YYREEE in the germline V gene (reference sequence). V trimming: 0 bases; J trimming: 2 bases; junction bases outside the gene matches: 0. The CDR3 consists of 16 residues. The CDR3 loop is CASSLGLAGNTGELFF. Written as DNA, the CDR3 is TGTGCCAGCAGCTTGGGACTAGCGGGAAACACCGGGGAGCTGTTTTTT.

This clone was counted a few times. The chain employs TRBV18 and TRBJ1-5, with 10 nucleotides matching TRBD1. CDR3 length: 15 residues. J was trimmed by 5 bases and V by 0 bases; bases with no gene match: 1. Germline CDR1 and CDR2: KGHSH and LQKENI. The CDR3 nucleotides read TGTGCCAGCTCACCACCGGGGACAGGGGATCAGCCCCAGCATTTT. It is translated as CASSPPGTGDQPQHF.

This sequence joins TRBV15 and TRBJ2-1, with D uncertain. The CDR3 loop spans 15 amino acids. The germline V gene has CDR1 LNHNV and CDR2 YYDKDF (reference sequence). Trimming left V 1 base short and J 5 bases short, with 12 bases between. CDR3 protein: CATSRAPIEDNEQFF. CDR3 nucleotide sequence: TGTGCCACCAGCAGAGCCCCCATCGAGGACAATGAGCAGTTCTTC.

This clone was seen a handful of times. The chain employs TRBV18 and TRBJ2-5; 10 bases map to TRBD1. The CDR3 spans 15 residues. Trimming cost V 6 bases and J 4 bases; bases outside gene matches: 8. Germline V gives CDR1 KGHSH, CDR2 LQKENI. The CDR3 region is CASSRDRGGVETQYF. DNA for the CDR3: TGTGCCAGCTCGCGGGACAGGGGAGGAGTAGAGACCCAGTACTTC.

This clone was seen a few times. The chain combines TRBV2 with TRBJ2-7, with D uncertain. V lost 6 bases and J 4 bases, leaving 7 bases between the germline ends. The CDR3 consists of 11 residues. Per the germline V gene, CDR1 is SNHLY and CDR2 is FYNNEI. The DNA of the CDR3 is TGTGCCAGCAGGTCCCTTTACGAGCAGTACTTC. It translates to CASRSLYEQYF.

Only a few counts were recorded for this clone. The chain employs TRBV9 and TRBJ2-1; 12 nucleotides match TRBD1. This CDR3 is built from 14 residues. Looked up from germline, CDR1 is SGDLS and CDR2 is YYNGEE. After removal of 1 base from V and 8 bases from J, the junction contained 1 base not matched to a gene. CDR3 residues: CASSVRDRGHEQFF. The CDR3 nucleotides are TGTGCCAGCAGCGTAAGGGACAGGGGGCATGAGCAGTTCTTC.

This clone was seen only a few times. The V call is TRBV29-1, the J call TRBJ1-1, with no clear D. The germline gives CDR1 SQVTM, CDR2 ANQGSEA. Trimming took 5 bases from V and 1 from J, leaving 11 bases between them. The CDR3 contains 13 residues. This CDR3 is CSVSSKPNTEAFF. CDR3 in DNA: TGCAGCGTTTCGAGTAAACCGAACACTGAAGCTTTCTTT.

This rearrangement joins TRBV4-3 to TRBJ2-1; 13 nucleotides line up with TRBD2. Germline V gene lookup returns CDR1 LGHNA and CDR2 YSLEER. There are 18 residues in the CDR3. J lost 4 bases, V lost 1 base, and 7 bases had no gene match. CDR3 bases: TGCGCCAGCAGCCAAGTTCCCGGGACTAGCGGGACATACAATGAGCAGTTCTTC. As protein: CASSQVPGTSGTYNEQFF.

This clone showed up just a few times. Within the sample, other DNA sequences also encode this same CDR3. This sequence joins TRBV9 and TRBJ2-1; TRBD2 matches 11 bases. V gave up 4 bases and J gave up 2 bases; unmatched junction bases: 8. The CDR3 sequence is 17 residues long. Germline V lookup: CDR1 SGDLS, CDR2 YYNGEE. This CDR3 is CASSPSLAGGPYNEQFF. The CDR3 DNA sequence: TGTGCCAGCAGCCCCTCCTTAGCGGGAGGGCCCTACAATGAGCAGTTCTTC.

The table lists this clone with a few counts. CDR3 residues: CASSLASGRVTEAFF. The CDR3 coding sequence is TGTGCCAGCAGCTTAGCGTCGGGAAGGGTGACTGAAGCTTTCTTT. This chain links TRBV7-9 with TRBJ1-1; no definite D call. The CDR3 contains 15 residues. V lost 0 bases to trimming and J lost 5 bases, with 13 bases between them. CDR1 and CDR2 (germline): SEHNR, FQNEAQ (reference sequence).

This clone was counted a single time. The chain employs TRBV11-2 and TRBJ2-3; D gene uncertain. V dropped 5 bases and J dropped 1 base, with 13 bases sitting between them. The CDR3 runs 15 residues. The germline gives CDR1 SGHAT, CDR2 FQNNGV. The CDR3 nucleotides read TGTGCCAGCAGCAGAGTTAACTCGGGCACAGATACGCAGTATTTT. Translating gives CASSRVNSGTDTQYF.

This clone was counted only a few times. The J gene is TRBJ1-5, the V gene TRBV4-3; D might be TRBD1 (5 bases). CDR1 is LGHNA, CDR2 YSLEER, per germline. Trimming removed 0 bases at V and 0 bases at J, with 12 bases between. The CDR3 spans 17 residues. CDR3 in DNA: TGCGCCAGCAGCCAAGAGGGGGGGTATCCTAGCAATCAGCCCCAGCATTTT. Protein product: CASSQEGGYPSNQPQHF.

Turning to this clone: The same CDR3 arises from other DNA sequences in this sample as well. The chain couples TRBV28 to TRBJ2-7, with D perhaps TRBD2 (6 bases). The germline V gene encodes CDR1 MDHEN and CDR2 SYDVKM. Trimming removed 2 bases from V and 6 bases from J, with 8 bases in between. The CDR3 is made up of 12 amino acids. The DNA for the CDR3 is TGTGCCAGCAGTTTAGGGGGGTCCGAGCAGTACTTC. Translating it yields CASSLGGSEQYF.

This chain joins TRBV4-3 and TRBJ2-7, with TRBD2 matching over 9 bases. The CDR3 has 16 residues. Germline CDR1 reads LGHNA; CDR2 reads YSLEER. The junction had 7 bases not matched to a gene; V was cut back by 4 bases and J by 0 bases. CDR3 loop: CASSPRLAVSSYEQYF. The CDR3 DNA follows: TGCGCCAGCAGCCCCAGACTAGCGGTGAGCTCCTACGAGCAGTACTTC.

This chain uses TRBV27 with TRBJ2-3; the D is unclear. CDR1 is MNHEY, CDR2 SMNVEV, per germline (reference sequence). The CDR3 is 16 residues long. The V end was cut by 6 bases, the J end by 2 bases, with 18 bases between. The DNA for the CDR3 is TGTGCCAGCAGCTCAATTCAGGCCCCCTACACAGATACGCAGTATTTT. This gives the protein CASSSIQAPYTDTQYF.

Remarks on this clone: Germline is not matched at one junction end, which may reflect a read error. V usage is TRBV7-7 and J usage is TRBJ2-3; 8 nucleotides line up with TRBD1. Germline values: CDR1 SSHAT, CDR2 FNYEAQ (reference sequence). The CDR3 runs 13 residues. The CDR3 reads CASSARQGLEEYF. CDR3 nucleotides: TGTGCTAGCAGCGCAAGACAGGGGTTGGAAGAGTATTTT.

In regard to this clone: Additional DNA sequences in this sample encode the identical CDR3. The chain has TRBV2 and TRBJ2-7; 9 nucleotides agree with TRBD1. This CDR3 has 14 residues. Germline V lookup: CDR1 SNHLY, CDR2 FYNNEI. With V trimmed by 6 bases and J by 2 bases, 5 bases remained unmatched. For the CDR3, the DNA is TGTGCCAGCAGCCCCGGACAGGGGACCTACGAGCAGTACTTC. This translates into CASSPGQGTYEQYF.

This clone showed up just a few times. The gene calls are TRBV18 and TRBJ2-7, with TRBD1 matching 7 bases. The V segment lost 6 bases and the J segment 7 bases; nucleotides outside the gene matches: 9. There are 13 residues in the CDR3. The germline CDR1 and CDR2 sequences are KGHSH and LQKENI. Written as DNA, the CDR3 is TGTGCCAGCTCCCCGACAGGGCCCCTGGAGCAGTACTTC. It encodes CASSPTGPLEQYF.

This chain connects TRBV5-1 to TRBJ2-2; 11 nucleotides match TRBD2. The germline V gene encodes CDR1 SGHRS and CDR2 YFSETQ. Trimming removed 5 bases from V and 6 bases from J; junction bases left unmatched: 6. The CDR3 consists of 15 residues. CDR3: CASRSTSGMAGELFF. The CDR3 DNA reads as TGCGCCAGCAGGTCGACTAGCGGGATGGCCGGGGAGCTGTTTTTT.

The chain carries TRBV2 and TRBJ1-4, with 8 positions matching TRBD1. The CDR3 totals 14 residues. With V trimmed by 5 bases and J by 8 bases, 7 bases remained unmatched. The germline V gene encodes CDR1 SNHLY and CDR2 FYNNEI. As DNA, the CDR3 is TGTGCCAGCAGTTTCGGACAGGGCTACGAAAAACTGTTTTTT. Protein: CASSFGQGYEKLFF.

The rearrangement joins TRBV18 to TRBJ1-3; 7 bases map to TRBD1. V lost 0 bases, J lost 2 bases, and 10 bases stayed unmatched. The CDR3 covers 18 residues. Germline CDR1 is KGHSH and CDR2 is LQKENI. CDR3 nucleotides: TGTGCCAGCTCACCACCGACAGGGAAAACTGCTGCTGGAAACACCATATATTTT. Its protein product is CASSPPTGKTAAGNTIYF.

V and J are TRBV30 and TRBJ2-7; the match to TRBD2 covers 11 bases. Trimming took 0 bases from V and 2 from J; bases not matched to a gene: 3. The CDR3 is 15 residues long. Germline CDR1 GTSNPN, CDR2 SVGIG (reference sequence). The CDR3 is CAWSVPGLAAYEQYF. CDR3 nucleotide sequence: TGTGCCTGGAGTGTACCGGGACTAGCGGCCTACGAGCAGTACTTC. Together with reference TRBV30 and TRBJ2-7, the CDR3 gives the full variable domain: SQTIHQWPATLVQPVGSPLSLECTVEGTSNPNLYWYRQAAGRGLQLLFYSVGIGQISSEVPQNLSASRPQDRQFILSSKKLLLSDSGFYLCAWSVPGLAAYEQYFGPGTRLTVT.

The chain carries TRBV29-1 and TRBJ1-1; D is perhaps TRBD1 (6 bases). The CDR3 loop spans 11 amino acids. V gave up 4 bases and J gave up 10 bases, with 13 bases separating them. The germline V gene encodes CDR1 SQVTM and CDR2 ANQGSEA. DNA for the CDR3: TGCAGCGTTGGAGGGGGAGCTGGAGCTTTCTTT. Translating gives CSVGGGAGAFF.

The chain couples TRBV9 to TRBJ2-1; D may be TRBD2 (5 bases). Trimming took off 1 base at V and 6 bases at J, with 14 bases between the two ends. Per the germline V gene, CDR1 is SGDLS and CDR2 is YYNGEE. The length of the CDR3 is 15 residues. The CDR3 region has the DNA TGTGCCAGCAGCGTAAACGGAGGCATATTCAATGAGCAGTTCTTC. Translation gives CASSVNGGIFNEQFF. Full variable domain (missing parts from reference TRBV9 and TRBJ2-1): DSGVTQTPKHLITATGQRVTLRCSPRSGDLSVYWYQQSLDQGLQFLIQYYNGEERAKGNILERFSAQQFPDLHSELNLSSLELGDSALYFCASSVNGGIFNEQFFGPGTRLTVL.

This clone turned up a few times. The CDR3 here is CASSLSAGLLSYEQYF. The CDR3 DNA sequence: TGTGCCAGCAGTTTATCCGCGGGGCTACTCTCCTACGAGCAGTACTTC. The chain recombines TRBV28 with TRBJ2-7, with D tentatively TRBD2 (6 bases). Germline V gene sequence: CDR1 MDHEN, CDR2 SYDVKM. This CDR3 spans 16 amino acids. V lost 1 base and J 0 bases, leaving 13 bases between the germline ends.

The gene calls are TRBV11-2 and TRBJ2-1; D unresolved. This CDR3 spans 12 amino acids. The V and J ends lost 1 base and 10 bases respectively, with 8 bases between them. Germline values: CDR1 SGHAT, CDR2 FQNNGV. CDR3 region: CASSLGIGEQFF. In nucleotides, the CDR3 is TGTGCCAGCAGCTTAGGCATTGGCGAGCAGTTCTTC. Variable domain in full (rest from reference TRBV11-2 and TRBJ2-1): EAGVAQSPRYKIIEKRQSVAFWCNPISGHATLYWYQQILGQGPKLLIQFQNNGVVDDSQLPKDRFSAERLKGVDSTLKIQPAKLEDSAVYLCASSLGIGEQFFGPGTRLTVL.

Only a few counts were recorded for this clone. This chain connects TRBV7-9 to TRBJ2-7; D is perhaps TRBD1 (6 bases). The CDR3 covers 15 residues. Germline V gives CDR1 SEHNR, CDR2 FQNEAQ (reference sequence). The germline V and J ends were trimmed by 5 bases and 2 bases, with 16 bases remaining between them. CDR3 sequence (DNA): TGTGCCAGCAGCCTTAACAGGGCTGGAGCCTACGAGCAGTACTTC. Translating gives CASSLNRAGAYEQYF. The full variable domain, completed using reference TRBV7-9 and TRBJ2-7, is DTGVSQNPRHKITKRGQNVTFRCDPISEHNRLYWYRQTLGQGPEFLTYFQNEAQLEKSRLLSDRFSAERPKGSFSTLEIQRTEQGDSAMYLCASSLNRAGAYEQYFGPGTRLTVT.

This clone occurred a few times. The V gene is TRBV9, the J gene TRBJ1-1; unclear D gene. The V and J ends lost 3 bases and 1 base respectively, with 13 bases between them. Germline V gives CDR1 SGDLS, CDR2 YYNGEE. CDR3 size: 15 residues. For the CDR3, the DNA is TGTGCCAGCAGCGGATCTACAGTCGAGAACACTGAAGCTTTCTTT. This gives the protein CASSGSTVENTEAFF.

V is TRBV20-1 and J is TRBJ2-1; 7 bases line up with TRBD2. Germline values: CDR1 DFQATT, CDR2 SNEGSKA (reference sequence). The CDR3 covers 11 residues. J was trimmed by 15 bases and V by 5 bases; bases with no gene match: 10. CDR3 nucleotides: TGCAGTGCTGAAGGACTAGGTTCGCGGTTCTTC. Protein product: CSAEGLGSRFF.

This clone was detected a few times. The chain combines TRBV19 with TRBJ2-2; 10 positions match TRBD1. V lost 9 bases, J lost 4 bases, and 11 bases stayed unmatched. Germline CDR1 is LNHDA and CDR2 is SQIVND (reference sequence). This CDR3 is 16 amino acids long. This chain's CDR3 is CARRVTTGGGTGELFF. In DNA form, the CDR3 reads TGTGCCAGACGCGTAACGACAGGGGGCGGCACCGGGGAGCTGTTTTTT. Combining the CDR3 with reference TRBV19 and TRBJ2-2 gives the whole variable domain DGGITQSPKYLFRKEGQNVTLSCEQNLNHDAMYWYRQDPGQGLRLIYYSQIVNDFQKGDIAEGYSVSREKKESFPLTVTSAQKNPTAFYLCARRVTTGGGTGELFFGEGSRLTVL.